This entry features one T cell receptor beta chain sequence. Its antigen is as yet unknown. There are 15 residues in the CDR3. The germline V and J ends were trimmed by 10 bases and 0 bases, with 13 bases remaining between them. Germline loops: CDR1 MNHEY, CDR2 SMNVEV (reference sequence). This specimen comes from a study of cytomegalovirus exposure and HLA in healthy donors. Regarding the study as a whole: In vitro testing confirmed three CMV-associated chains as specific for CMV antigens. Prior analysis indicated that the majority of TCR beta V segments exhibited productivity approximately 87% or approximately 30% of the time.

PCR was performed using 60 Vbeta and 13 Jbeta primers. Repertoires were generated with immunoSEQ multiplex PCR, while TCRdb's copy carries only in-frame clones and drops some. Of under 200,000 clones in the sample, over 70% were seen once. The source is a man aged 40-50 years in good health and CMV-seronegative. The sequencing input was PBMCs. The gene calls are TRBV27 and TRBJ1-6; tentatively, D is TRBD1 (6 bases). The CDR3 sequence: CATRQESSYNSPLHF. DNA of the CDR3: TGTGCCACCCGACAGGAGAGCTCCTATAATTCACCCCTCCACTTT.